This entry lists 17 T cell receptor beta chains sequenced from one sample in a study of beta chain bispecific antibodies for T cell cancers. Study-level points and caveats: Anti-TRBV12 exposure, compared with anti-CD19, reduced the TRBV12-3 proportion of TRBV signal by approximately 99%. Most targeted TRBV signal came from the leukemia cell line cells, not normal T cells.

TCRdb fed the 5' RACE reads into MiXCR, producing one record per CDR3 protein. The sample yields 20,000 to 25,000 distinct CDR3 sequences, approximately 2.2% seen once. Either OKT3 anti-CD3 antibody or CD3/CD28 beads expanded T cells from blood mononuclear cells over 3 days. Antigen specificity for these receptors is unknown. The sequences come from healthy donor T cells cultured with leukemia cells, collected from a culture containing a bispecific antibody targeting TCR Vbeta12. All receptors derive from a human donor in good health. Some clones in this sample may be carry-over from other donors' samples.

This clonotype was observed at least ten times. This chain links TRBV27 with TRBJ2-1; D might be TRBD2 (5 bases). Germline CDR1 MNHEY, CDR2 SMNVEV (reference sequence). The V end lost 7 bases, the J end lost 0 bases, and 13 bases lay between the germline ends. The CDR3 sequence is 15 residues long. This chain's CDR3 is CASTTGLSSYNEQFF. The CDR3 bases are TGTGCCAGCACCACTGGACTGTCCTCCTACAATGAGCAGTTCTTC.

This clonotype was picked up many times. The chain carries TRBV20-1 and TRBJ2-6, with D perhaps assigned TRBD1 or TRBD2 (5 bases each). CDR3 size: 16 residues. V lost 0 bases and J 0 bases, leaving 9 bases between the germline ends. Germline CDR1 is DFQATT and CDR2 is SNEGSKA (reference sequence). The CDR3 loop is CSAREGRDSGANVLTF. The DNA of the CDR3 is TGCAGTGCTAGAGAGGGACGGGACTCTGGGGCCAACGTCCTGACTTTC.

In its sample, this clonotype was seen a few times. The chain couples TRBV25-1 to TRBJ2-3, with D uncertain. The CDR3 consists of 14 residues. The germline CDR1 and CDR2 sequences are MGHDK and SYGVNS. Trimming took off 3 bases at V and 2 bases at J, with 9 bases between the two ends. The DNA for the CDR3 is TGTGCCAGCAGTGATTCCCGGGTCACAGATACGCAGTATTTT. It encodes CASSDSRVTDTQYF. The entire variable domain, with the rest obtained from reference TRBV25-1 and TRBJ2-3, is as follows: EADIYQTPRYLVIGTGKKITLECSQTMGHDKMYWYQQDPGMELHLIHYSYGVNSTEKGDLSSESTVSRIRTEHFPLTLESARPSHTSQYLCASSDSRVTDTQYFGPGTRLTVL.

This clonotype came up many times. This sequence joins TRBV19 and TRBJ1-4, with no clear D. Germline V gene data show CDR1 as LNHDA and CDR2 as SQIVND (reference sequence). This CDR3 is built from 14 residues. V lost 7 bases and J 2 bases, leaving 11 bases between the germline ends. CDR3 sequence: CASTNGVTNEKLFF. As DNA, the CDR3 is TGTGCCAGTACCAACGGGGTTACTAATGAAAAACTGTTTTTT.

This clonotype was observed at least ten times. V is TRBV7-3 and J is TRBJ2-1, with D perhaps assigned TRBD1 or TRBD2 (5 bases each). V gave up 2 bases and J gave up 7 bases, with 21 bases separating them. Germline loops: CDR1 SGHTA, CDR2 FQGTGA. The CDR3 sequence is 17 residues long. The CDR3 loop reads CASSLALGEGPGNEQFF. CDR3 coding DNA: TGTGCCAGCAGCTTAGCTCTCGGAGAGGGGCCCGGGAATGAGCAGTTCTTC.

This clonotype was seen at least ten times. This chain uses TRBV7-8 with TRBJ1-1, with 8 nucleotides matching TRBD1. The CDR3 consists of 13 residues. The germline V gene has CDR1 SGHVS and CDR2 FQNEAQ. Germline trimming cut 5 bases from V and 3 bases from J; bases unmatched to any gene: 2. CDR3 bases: TGTGCCAGCAGCCCGACAGGGGACACTGAAGCTTTCTTT. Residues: CASSPTGDTEAFF. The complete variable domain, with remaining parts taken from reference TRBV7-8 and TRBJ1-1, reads GAGVSQSPRYKVAKRGQDVALRCDPISGHVSLFWYQQALGQGPEFLTYFQNEAQLDKSGLPSDRFFAERPEGSVSTLKIQRTQQEDSAVYLCASSPTGDTEAFFGQGTRLTVV.

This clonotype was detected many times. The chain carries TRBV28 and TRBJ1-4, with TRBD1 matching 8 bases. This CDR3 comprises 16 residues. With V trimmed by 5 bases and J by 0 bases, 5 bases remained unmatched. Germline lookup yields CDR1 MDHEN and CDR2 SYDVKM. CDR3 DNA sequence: TGTGCCAGCAGTGAGGACAGGGCCGCAACTAATGAAAAACTGTTTTTT. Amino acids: CASSEDRAATNEKLFF.

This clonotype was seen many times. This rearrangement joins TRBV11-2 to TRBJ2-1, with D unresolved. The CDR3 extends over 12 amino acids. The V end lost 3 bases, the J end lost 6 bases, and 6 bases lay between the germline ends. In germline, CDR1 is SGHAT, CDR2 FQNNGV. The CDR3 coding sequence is TGTGCCAGCAGCTTCGGCGGCAATGAGCAGTTCTTC. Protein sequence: CASSFGGNEQFF.

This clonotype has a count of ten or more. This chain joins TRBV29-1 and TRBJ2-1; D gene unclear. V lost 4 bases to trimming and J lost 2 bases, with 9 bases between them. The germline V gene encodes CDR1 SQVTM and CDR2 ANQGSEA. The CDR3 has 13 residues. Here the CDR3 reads CSVVEATYNEQFF. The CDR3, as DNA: TGCAGCGTTGTCGAGGCAACCTACAATGAGCAGTTCTTC.

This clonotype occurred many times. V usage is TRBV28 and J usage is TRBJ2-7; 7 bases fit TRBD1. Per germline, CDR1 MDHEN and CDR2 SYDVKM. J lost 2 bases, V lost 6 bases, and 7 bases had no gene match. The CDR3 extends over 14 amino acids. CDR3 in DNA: TGTGCCAGCAGAAAGAGGGACAGCACCTACGAGCAGTACTTC. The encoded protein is CASRKRDSTYEQYF.

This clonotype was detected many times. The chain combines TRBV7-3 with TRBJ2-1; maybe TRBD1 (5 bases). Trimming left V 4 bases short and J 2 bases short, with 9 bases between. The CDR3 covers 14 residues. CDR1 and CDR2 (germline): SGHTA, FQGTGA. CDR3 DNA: TGTGCCAGCAGCTCAATGGGGCCCTACAATGAGCAGTTCTTC. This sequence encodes CASSSMGPYNEQFF.

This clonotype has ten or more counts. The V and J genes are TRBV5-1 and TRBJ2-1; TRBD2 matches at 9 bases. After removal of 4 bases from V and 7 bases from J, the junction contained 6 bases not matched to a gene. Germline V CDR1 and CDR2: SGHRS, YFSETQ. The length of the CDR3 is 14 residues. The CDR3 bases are TGCGCCAGCAGCCCCCTAGCGGGGTTTAATGAGCAGTTCTTC. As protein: CASSPLAGFNEQFF.

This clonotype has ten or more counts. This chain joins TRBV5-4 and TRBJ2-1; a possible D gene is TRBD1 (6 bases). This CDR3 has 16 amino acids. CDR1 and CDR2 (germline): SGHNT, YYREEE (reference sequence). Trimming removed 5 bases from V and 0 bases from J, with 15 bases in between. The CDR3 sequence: CASSDEDSSSYNEQFF. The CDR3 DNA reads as TGTGCCAGCAGTGACGAGGACAGCAGCTCCTACAATGAGCAGTTCTTC.

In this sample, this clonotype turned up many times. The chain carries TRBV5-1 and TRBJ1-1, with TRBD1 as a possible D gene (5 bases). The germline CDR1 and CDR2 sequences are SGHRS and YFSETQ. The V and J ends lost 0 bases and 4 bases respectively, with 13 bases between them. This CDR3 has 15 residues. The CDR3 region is CASSLDQGRATEAFF. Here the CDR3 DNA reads TGCGCCAGCAGCTTGGACCAAGGCAGGGCCACTGAAGCTTTCTTT.

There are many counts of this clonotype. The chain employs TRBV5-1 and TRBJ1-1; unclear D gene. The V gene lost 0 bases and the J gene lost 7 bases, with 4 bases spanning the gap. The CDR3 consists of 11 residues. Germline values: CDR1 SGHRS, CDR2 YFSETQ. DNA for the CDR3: TGCGCCAGCAGCTTGGGTAGTGAAGCTTTCTTT. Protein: CASSLGSEAFF.

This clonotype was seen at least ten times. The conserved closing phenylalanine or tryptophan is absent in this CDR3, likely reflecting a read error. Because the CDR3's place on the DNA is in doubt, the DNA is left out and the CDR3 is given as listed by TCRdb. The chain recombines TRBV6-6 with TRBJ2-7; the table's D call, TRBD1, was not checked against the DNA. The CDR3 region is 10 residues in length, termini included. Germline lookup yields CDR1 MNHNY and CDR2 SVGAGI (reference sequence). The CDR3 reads CASRTGPLHS.

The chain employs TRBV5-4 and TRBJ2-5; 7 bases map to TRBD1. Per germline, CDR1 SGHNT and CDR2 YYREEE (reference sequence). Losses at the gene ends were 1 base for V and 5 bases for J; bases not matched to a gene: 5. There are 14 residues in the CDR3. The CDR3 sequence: CASSLIGGAETQYF. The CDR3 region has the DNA TGTGCCAGCAGCTTGATAGGGGGCGCGGAGACCCAGTACTTC.